This TCR beta chain stems from a study of Ad26.COV2.S vaccination and SARS-CoV-2 variants. Study details: It was the COV1001 Ad26.COV2.S trial arm that included the donor. Ad26.COV2.S given intramuscularly, once or twice 56 days apart.

Specified treatment: approximately 18 received Ad26.COV2.S at low or high dose, single or two shots; 5 received placebo; per-sample allocation not given. Specimens were obtained on day 63 following the first vaccine or placebo injection. Wuhan-strain SARS-CoV-2 spike was expressed by the Ad26 vector that made up the vaccine. CDR3 length equals 15 residues. V dropped 2 bases and J dropped 3 bases, with 12 bases sitting between them. The V gene's germline CDR1 is MNHNS and CDR2 SASEGT. Sequenced by immunoSEQ multiplex PCR; TCRdb stores in-frame clones only, minus some. The sample has hundreds of thousands of clones, 65% to 90% seen once.

This clonotype was sampled from a person aged 18-65 years who received the Ad26.COV2.S COVID-19 vaccine or a placebo. The sequenced sample was peripheral blood, obtained in a trial of Ad26.COV2.S vaccine versus placebo. The chain combines TRBV6-1 with TRBJ2-3; D might be TRBD2 (7 bases). CDR3 protein: CASSEWGGLTDTQYF. CDR3 DNA: TGTGCCAGCAGTGAATGGGGGGGGCTGACAGATACGCAGTATTTT.